Detailed here is one TCR beta chain. This record comes from a study of blood T cell repertoires in COVID-19. Study-level background: T cells, B-cell-depleted T cells, or PBMCs provided the cDNA or gDNA that served as material.

Recruits, aged roughly 18 to 100 years, lived in 24 US areas. Participant reports of clinical history set cohort assignment. Authors' processing steps: Nucleated cell number was recorded as an estimate derived from reference gene primer amplification. This table comes from immunoSEQ multiplex PCR, and its TCRdb copy is limited to in-frame clones, with some not included. V and J calls and clone size come straight from that table; D and trimming were deduced from the DNA. Among roughly 250,000 clones, roughly 87% were seen once, and the ten largest hold around 6%. Sequencing was performed on PBMCs or T cells enriched from blood (not recorded which). The clonotype originates from a woman in her twenties or thirties with acute COVID-19.

This CDR3 is CASSEQLGAEQYF. The CDR3 DNA reads TGTGCCAGCAGTGAACAGTTGGGGGCGGAGCAGTACTTC. The chain has TRBV6-1 and TRBJ2-7; tentative D call: TRBD1 (6 bases). The V end was cut by 2 bases, the J end by 7 bases, with 12 bases between. Germline assignment: CDR1 MNHNS and CDR2 SASEGT. There are 13 residues in the CDR3.